The clone carrying this T cell receptor beta chain was detected only once. This sample was taken from a study of blood T cell repertoires in COVID-19. As originally analysed: Reference gene primer amplification in the assay estimated nucleated cell counts. Some clones are missing from TCRdb's copy, which holds only in-frame ones; the method was immunoSEQ multiplex PCR. The V and J calls and clone size come from that table; D and trimming were worked out from the DNA. The table includes 200,000 to 250,000 clones, approximately 92% detected once. Everyone who took part was 18 to 89 years old, and they came from about 25 US areas. Sequencing used PBMCs or T cells enriched from blood (not recorded which). This TCR came from a woman aged 18-30 years in a cohort exposed to, infected with or recovered from COVID-19 (not recorded which).

The chain's CDR3 is CSASVAGVHNEQFF. CDR3 bases: TGCAGTGCTAGTGTAGCGGGAGTCCACAATGAGCAGTTCTTC. This chain links TRBV20-1 with TRBJ2-1; 9 nucleotides match TRBD2. V dropped 3 bases and J dropped 5; count of bases not matched to a gene: 5. This CDR3 comprises 14 residues. CDR1 DFQATT and CDR2 SNEGSKA come from the germline V gene (reference sequence).